A single sample is the source of the 2 T cell receptor beta chains below, sequenced in a study of blood T cell repertoires in COVID-19. The data were produced by immunoSEQ multiplex PCR, yet TCRdb's version contains in-frame clones alone and is incomplete. Of roughly 500,000 clones listed, 80% to 90% were seen once; the top ten hold approximately 3.4%. Source material: peripheral blood. The receptor set was obtained from a human donor in a cohort sampled during active COVID-19.

The J gene is TRBJ1-2, the V gene TRBV7-9; D remains ambiguous. Germline CDR1 reads SEHNR; CDR2 reads FQNEAQ (reference sequence). Trimming left V 7 bases short and J 0 bases short, with 9 bases between. There are 13 residues in the CDR3. The CDR3 sequence: CASIPGTNYGYTF. In DNA, the CDR3 is TGTGCCAGCATCCCCGGGACTAACTATGGCTACACCTTC.

This chain connects TRBV5-1 to TRBJ1-2, with no clear D. CDR1 SGHRS and CDR2 YFSETQ come from the germline V gene. Trimming shortened V by 4 bases and J by 7 bases, and 11 bases separated the two germline ends. CDR3 length: 12 amino acids. As DNA, the CDR3 is TGCGCCAGCAGCGCCGGTCGAGTTGGCTACACCTTC. As protein: CASSAGRVGYTF.